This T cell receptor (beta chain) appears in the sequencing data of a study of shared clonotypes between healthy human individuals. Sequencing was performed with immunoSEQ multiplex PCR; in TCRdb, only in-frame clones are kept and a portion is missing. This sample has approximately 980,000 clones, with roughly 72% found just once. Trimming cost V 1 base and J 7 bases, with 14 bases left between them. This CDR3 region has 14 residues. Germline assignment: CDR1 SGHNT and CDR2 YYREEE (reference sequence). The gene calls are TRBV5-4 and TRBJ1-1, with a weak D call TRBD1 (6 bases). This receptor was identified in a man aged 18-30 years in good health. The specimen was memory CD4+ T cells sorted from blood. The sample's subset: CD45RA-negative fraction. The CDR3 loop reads CASSLMGQGIEAFF. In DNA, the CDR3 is TGTGCCAGCAGCTTGATGGGACAAGGCATTGAAGCTTTCTTT.